These 24 T cell receptor beta chains were sequenced from one sample in a study of T cells after posttransplantation cyclophosphamide. Assay: immunoSEQ multiplex PCR; the TCRdb copy retains only in-frame clones and omits some. The sample yields a few thousand clones, 80% seen once. Cyclophosphamide on days +3 and +4 followed busulfan-fludarabine conditioning and a marrow graft. Sequencing was performed on PBMCs, taken after allogeneic stem cell transplant with posttransplant cyclophosphamide. The source of these receptors is a male patient aged 45-60 years who received an allogeneic stem cell transplant from a related donor and was CMV-positive. Some T cells may be transferred from the graft donor.

This clone has a handful of counts. The genes are TRBV19 and TRBJ2-1; TRBD2 might be the D (7 bases). CDR1 and CDR2 from the germline V gene are LNHDA and SQIVND (reference sequence). V was cut by 4 bases and J by 0 bases, with 10 bases left in between. The CDR3 has 15 amino acids. As DNA, the CDR3 is TGTGCCAGTAGTAGTAGGGGGGGCTCCTACAATGAGCAGTTCTTC. This translates into CASSSRGGSYNEQFF.

The V and J genes are TRBV5-5 and TRBJ1-2; 9 bases line up with TRBD1. The germline CDR1 and CDR2 sequences are SGHKS and YYEKEE (reference sequence). V trimming: 2 bases; J trimming: 8 bases; junction bases outside the gene matches: 19. This CDR3 comprises 18 residues. The CDR3: CASSFINTLTGTGRGYTF. CDR3 DNA: TGTGCCAGCAGCTTCATCAACACACTTACCGGGACAGGGCGCGGCTACACCTTC.

The chain uses TRBV10-3 and TRBJ2-2; 7 bases are a match to TRBD2. Trimming cost V 4 bases and J 3 bases; bases outside gene matches: 5. The length of the CDR3 is 15 residues. CDR1 is ENHRY and CDR2 is SYGVKD in the germline V gene. CDR3 DNA: TGTGCCATCAGTGTAAGCGGGACTTACACCGGGGAGCTGTTTTTT. Its protein product is CAISVSGTYTGELFF.

The chain links TRBV7-9 to TRBJ2-1; TRBD1 matches at 7 bases. The germline V gene has CDR1 SEHNR and CDR2 FQNEAQ (reference sequence). The J segment lost 6 bases and the V segment lost 6 bases, leaving 5 bases of the junction unmatched. The CDR3 has 13 amino acids. The CDR3 DNA reads TGTGCCAGCAGTATTTCAGGGGGCAATGAGCAGTTCTTC. It translates to CASSISGGNEQFF.

The chain combines TRBV29-1 with TRBJ1-2; the match to TRBD1 covers 10 bases. CDR3 length: 13 amino acids. V was clipped by 4 bases and J by 5 bases; unmatched bases: 4. The germline V gene has CDR1 SQVTM and CDR2 ANQGSEA. Here the CDR3 DNA reads TGCAGCGTTGCGACAGGGGGCGCGTATGGCTACACCTTC. Translated, it gives CSVATGGAYGYTF.

The chain joins TRBV19 to TRBJ1-6; 7 bases line up with TRBD1. Germline V gene lookup returns CDR1 LNHDA and CDR2 SQIVND (reference sequence). The V gene end was trimmed by 10 bases and the J gene end by 4 bases; junction bases not matched to a gene: 10. The CDR3 sequence is 15 residues long. The CDR3 reads CATSGQLTYNSPLHF. The DNA of the CDR3 is TGTGCCACCTCGGGACAGCTTACTTATAATTCACCCCTCCACTTT.

This clone was counted only a few times. The gene calls are TRBV4-1 and TRBJ1-2, with TRBD1 as a possible D gene (5 bases). The germline gives CDR1 MGHRA, CDR2 YSYEKL. The CDR3 spans 17 residues. The V and J ends lost 1 base and 2 bases respectively, with 17 bases between them. CDR3 protein: CASSQVLQGGYNYGYTF. CDR3 nucleotides: TGCGCCAGCAGCCAAGTTCTCCAGGGTGGATACAACTATGGCTACACCTTC.

V and J are TRBV29-1 and TRBJ1-1; D unclear. CDR3 length equals 13 residues. The V and J ends lost 5 bases and 2 bases respectively, with 12 bases between them. Per germline, CDR1 SQVTM and CDR2 ANQGSEA. The CDR3 coding sequence is TGCAGCGTTTTGACAAGTCTAAACACTGAAGCTTTCTTT. Translated, it gives CSVLTSLNTEAFF.

This chain uses TRBV30 with TRBJ2-4, with 11 bases identical to TRBD1. The CDR3 length is 15 residues. V trimming: 5 bases; J trimming: 7 bases; junction bases outside the gene matches: 10. CDR1 and CDR2 from the germline V gene are GTSNPN and SVGIG (reference sequence). The CDR3 is CAWDPGTGGGNIQYF. The CDR3 nucleotides read TGTGCCTGGGACCCCGGGACAGGGGGAGGGAACATTCAGTACTTC.

V is TRBV7-6 and J is TRBJ1-4; the match to TRBD1 covers 9 bases. The germline gives CDR1 SGHVS, CDR2 FNYEAQ. The CDR3 has 18 amino acids. Trimming took 4 bases from V and 2 from J; bases not matched to a gene: 11. Written as DNA, the CDR3 is TGTGCCAGCAGCTCGAGTCACAGGGGGCGATTGACTAATGAAAAACTGTTTTTT. This codes for CASSSSHRGRLTNEKLFF.

This clone was seen more than once but under ten times. This chain links TRBV7-2 with TRBJ2-1; 8 bases are a match to TRBD2. With 2 bases clipped from V and 2 bases from J, the junction kept 14 bases outside the gene matches. Germline loops: CDR1 SGHTA, CDR2 FQGNSA. This CDR3 region has 19 residues. CDR3 sequence (DNA): TGTGCCAGCAGCTTACCACTACCGGGGGGGGCCTCGGCCTACAATGAGCAGTTCTTC. Amino acid sequence: CASSLPLPGGASAYNEQFF.

This chain joins TRBV2 and TRBJ1-2, with D perhaps TRBD1 (5 bases). Trimming cost V 6 bases and J 6 bases, with 14 bases left between them. The CDR3 length is 13 residues. Germline CDR1 and CDR2: SNHLY and FYNNEI. The CDR3 sequence: CASRGEGTDGYTF. In nucleotides, the CDR3 is TGTGCCAGCAGGGGGGAGGGAACCGATGGCTACACCTTC.

This clone was found a few times. The chain couples TRBV9 to TRBJ2-3, with a possible D match to TRBD2 (6 bases). V shed 4 bases and J shed 0 bases, with 15 bases lying between them. CDR3 length: 16 residues. Germline CDR1 and CDR2: SGDLS and YYNGEE. The CDR3 bases are TGTGCCAGCAGCTATCAACGGGAGAGGAGCACAGATACGCAGTATTTT. Amino acid sequence: CASSYQRERSTDTQYF.

This clone was observed once. The rearrangement joins TRBV25-1 to TRBJ2-7; D unclear. Germline CDR1 MGHDK, CDR2 SYGVNS. V lost 1 base and J 5 bases, leaving 9 bases between the germline ends. The length of the CDR3 is 13 residues. The CDR3: CASSEFGRDEQYF. The CDR3 nucleotides are TGTGCCAGCAGTGAATTTGGTCGAGACGAGCAGTACTTC.

This clone was recorded a few times. The rearrangement links TRBV6-5 to TRBJ2-1; 8 bases map to TRBD2. V trimming: 4 bases; J trimming: 7 bases; junction bases outside the gene matches: 12. The CDR3 sequence is 16 residues long. Germline assignment: CDR1 MNHEY and CDR2 SVGAGI. The CDR3 DNA sequence: TGTGCCAGCAGTTCCCCTAGACGGGGGGGTGGTAATGAGCAGTTCTTC. Translated: CASSSPRRGGGNEQFF.

This clone was observed a handful of times. J is TRBJ1-2 and V is TRBV5-6; 7 bases match TRBD1. The CDR3 runs 13 residues. Germline V gene data show CDR1 as SGHDT and CDR2 as YYEEEE. The ends lost 4 bases at V and 6 bases at J; junction bases unmatched: 6. The CDR3 sequence is CASSQGQLDGYTF. The DNA of the CDR3 is TGTGCCAGCAGCCAGGGACAGCTCGATGGCTACACCTTC.

CDR3 protein: CSVDPGLLNEQFF. CDR3 nucleotide sequence: TGCAGCGTTGACCCTGGACTACTCAATGAGCAGTTCTTC. This rearrangement joins TRBV29-1 to TRBJ2-1; a weak D match, TRBD2 (6 bases). Germline V lookup: CDR1 SQVTM, CDR2 ANQGSEA. V lost 3 bases to trimming and J lost 6 bases, with 12 bases between them. The CDR3 runs 13 residues.

Here the CDR3 reads CASSPVGLAASSYNEQFF. As DNA, the CDR3 is TGCGCCAGCAGCCCGGTCGGACTAGCGGCGAGCTCCTACAATGAGCAGTTCTTC. The gene calls are TRBV5-1 and TRBJ2-1; 10 positions match TRBD2. The CDR3 totals 18 residues. The trim removed 4 bases at V and 0 bases at J, leaving 10 bases unmatched. Looked up from germline, CDR1 is SGHRS and CDR2 is YFSETQ.

The chain links TRBV4-1 to TRBJ1-5, with D perhaps TRBD1 (6 bases). The germline V gene has CDR1 MGHRA and CDR2 YSYEKL. V gave up 1 base and J gave up 6 bases, with 10 bases separating them. This CDR3 has 14 amino acids. The CDR3 nucleotides are TGCGCCAGCAGCCAAGGGGGGCATGTTCAGCCCCAGCATTTT. This translates into CASSQGGHVQPQHF.

The chain carries TRBV5-1 and TRBJ2-2; D is possibly TRBD1 (6 bases). The V and J ends lost 4 bases and 6 bases respectively, with 16 bases between them. This CDR3 region has 15 residues. Germline CDR1 and CDR2: SGHRS and YFSETQ. The CDR3 region is CASSDVVGGSGELFF. CDR3 sequence (DNA): TGCGCCAGCAGCGATGTGGTAGGGGGATCCGGGGAGCTGTTTTTT.

The chain joins TRBV12-5 to TRBJ1-1; 7 nucleotides align to TRBD1. V trimming: 5 bases; J trimming: 4 bases; junction bases outside the gene matches: 13. CDR3 size: 16 residues. Germline V gene lookup returns CDR1 LGHNT and CDR2 FRNRAP. The CDR3 DNA sequence: TGTGCTAGTGGTCAACTCCGAGGGGGCGCGGGCACTGAAGCTTTCTTT. It encodes CASGQLRGGAGTEAFF. The full variable domain, its missing parts supplied by reference TRBV12-5 and TRBJ1-1, is DARVTQTPRHKVTEMGQEVTMRCQPILGHNTVFWYRQTMMQGLELLAYFRNRAPLDDSGMPKDRFSAEMPDATLATLKIQPSEPRDSAVYFCASGQLRGGAGTEAFFGQGTRLTVV.

The V gene is TRBV5-4, the J gene TRBJ1-2; 10 bases are shared with TRBD1. The junction had 9 bases not matched to a gene; V was cut back by 4 bases and J by 6 bases. Per the germline V gene, CDR1 is SGHNT and CDR2 is YYREEE (reference sequence). CDR3 length: 15 residues. Here the CDR3 DNA reads TGTGCCAGCAGCATGAACGCCGGGACAGGGGATGGCTACACCTTC. It translates to CASSMNAGTGDGYTF.

The chain recombines TRBV29-1 with TRBJ1-6; D is ambiguous. CDR3 size: 13 residues. Trimming stripped 6 bases from V and 7 bases from J, with 13 bases between. Germline V gene sequence: CDR1 SQVTM, CDR2 ANQGSEA. The DNA for the CDR3 is TGCAGCGTGAGGGAGCAAGAAAATTCACCCCTCCACTTT. Translated: CSVREQENSPLHF.

This chain connects TRBV5-1 to TRBJ2-5; D is perhaps TRBD2 (5 bases). The CDR3 length is 16 residues. CDR1 and CDR2 from the germline V gene are SGHRS and YFSETQ. Trimming took off 1 base at V and 5 bases at J, with 18 bases between the two ends. The CDR3 DNA is TGCGCCAGCAGCTTGAGAAGGGCTAGCTCGGCGGAGACCCAGTACTTC. Translating gives CASSLRRASSAETQYF.